A selection of T cell receptor beta chains follows, all from one sample in a study of CD8 T cells in ankylosing spondylitis. TCRdb reprocessed the 5' RACE reads with MiXCR, giving one entry per CDR3 protein. The table lists around 140,000 distinct CDR3 sequences, over 9.5% of them singletons. The specimen was blood, either unsorted or a sorted T cell fraction (not recorded which). The origin of the receptors is a female donor with ankylosing spondylitis or in good health (not recorded which). CDR3s include the opening cysteine and the closing phenylalanine or tryptophan. A D gene is named only where the DNA matches it firmly. Some rows have no size entry. The others give once, few or many, or a class for an expanded clone.

>TRBV20-1|many|.|TRBJ1-4
TGCAGTGCTAGAGATTTAGCAGAAGCCTATAATGAAAAACTGTTTTTT
CSARDLAEAYNEKLFF
>TRBV21-1|.|.|TRBJ2-7
TGTGCCAGCTCTATCGGCAGGGCGCTCTACGAGCAGTACTTC
CASSIGRALYEQYF
>TRBV11-2|many|TRBD1|TRBJ2-5
TGTGCCAGCAGCTTAGGGGACAGGATCCAAGAGACCCAGTACTTC
CASSLGDRIQETQYF
>TRBV7-2|many|TRBD2|TRBJ2-1
TGTGCCAGCAGCTTAGGAAGAAGCGGGGGGGATGAGCAGTTCTTC
CASSLGRSGGDEQFF
>TRBV28|.|TRBD2|TRBJ2-1
TGTGCCAGCAGTTTCCCCGGGGCGGGGGGTGGAAATGAGCAGTTCTTC
CASSFPGAGGGNEQFF
>TRBV12-3/TRBV12-4|many|.|TRBJ2-2
TGTGCCAGCAGTTCGCAGGCCCCGGTGATCGGGGAGCTGTTTTTT
CASSSQAPVIGELFF
>TRBV11-2|many|TRBD2|TRBJ2-1
TGTGCCAGCAGCTTAGTTATCTTAGCGGGAGACAATGAGCAGTTCTTC
CASSLVILAGDNEQFF
>TRBV5-1|many|.|TRBJ2-3
TGCGCCAGCAGCTTGGGGCTTTTCACAGATACGCAGTATTTT
CASSLGLFTDTQYF
>TRBV29-1|many|TRBD1|TRBJ1-6
TGCAGCGTTGGGGACAGGGATTCACCCCTCCACTTT
CSVGDRDSPLHF
>TRBV18|.|.|TRBJ2-3
TGTGACAGCTCACCCCTCCCCAGCACAGATACGCAGTATTTT
CDSSPLPSTDTQYF
>TRBV24-1|many|TRBD1|TRBJ1-2
TGTGCCGTCAGTCCGGGACAGGGAAATGGCTACACCTTC
CAVSPGQGNGYTF
>TRBV5-1|many|.|TRBJ2-3
TGCGCCAGCAGCTTGGTGGGCTTACGGTGGGAGACTGGAGGTTATTTT
CASSLVGLRWETGGYF
>TRBV5-6|few|.|TRBJ1-5
TGTGCCAGCAGCCGCAGGGTGCGAAATCAGCCCCAGCATTTT
CASSRRVRNQPQHF
>TRBV7-3|many|.|TRBJ2-3
TGTGCCAGCAGCTTATCAAAGCCAGATACGCAGTATTTT
CASSLSKPDTQYF
>TRBV5-1|many|.|TRBJ2-7
TGCGCCAGCAGCTTGGGCAGGAACGACGAGCAGTACTTC
CASSLGRNDEQYF
>TRBV29-1|few|.|TRBJ2-2
TGCAGCGTTGAGGCGGGAAGGGAGCTGTTTTTT
CSVEAGRELFF
>TRBV6-5|many|.|TRBJ2-7
TGTGCCAGCAGTTCCGAAGCGGACGGCGAGCAGTACTTC
CASSSEADGEQYF
>TRBV28|many|.|TRBJ2-6
TGTGCCAGCAGTCCCAACCTGCCCATAACCTCTGGGGCCAACGTCCTGACTTTC
CASSPNLPITSGANVLTF
>TRBV11-1|many|.|TRBJ2-1
TGTGCCAGCAGCTTAGGCCCCCTAGGTGACGATGAGCAGTTCTTC
CASSLGPLGDDEQFF
>TRBV28|many|TRBD2|TRBJ2-3
TGTGCCAGCAGTTTAATAACCGGGGGGGCCAGAGATACGCAGTATTTT
CASSLITGGARDTQYF
>TRBV29-1|many|TRBD2|TRBJ2-1
TGCAGCGTTGCAGCTAGCGGGTGGAATGAGCAGTTCTTC
CSVAASGWNEQFF
>TRBV7-9|many|.|TRBJ2-7
TGTGCCAGCAGCTCAAGACAGGGAGGTTACGAGCAGTACTTC
CASSSRQGGYEQYF
>TRBV5-1|many|.|TRBJ2-7
TGCGCCAGCAGCTTACAGGACGAAGCCTACGAGCAGTACTTC
CASSLQDEAYEQYF